This TCR beta chain was sequenced during a study of blood T cell repertoires in COVID-19. For the study at large: Researchers got acute and convalescent COVID-19 samples from the United States, Italy and Spain.

Recovered status in Cohort 3 required two negative PCRs, clearance, or symptom resolution. Produced via immunoSEQ multiplex PCR; TCRdb's table is partial and in-frame only. The data contain roughly 300,000 clones, about 90% of them seen just once; the ten biggest clones take up approximately 1%. The CDR3 totals 13 residues. The germline gives CDR1 SGDLS, CDR2 YYNGEE. V gave up 3 bases and J gave up 3 bases; unmatched junction bases: 3. This rearrangement joins TRBV9 to TRBJ2-7; 7 bases are a match to TRBD1. The clonotype comes from a woman aged 30 to 39 who had recovered from COVID-19. Specimen: PBMCs or T cells enriched from blood (not recorded which). CDR3 coding DNA: TGTGCCAGCAGCGACCGACAGGGCTACGAGCAGTACTTC. Translation gives CASSDRQGYEQYF.